The rows below give T cell receptor beta chains drawn from one sample of a study of blood T cell repertoires in COVID-19. Some clones are missing from TCRdb's copy, which holds only in-frame ones; the method was immunoSEQ multiplex PCR. This sample has 150,000 or so clones, with 87% found just once. What was sequenced was PBMCs or T cells enriched from blood (not recorded which). The receptors shown here come from a woman in her forties who had been exposed to COVID-19. The CDR3 runs from the conserved cysteine through the conserved F or W. Each record gives: CDR3 DNA, CDR3 protein, V gene, clone size, CDR3 length, J gene, D gene. The D gene is left open where the match is weak. Clone size, where shown, is once, few, many, or a class for clones that have expanded.

DNA: TGTGCCAGCAGGGGACAGCTCTCTGGGGCCAACGTCCTGACTTTC
CDR3: CASRGQLSGANVLTF
V: TRBV9
size: -
length: 15
J: TRBJ2-6
D: TRBD1

DNA: TGTGCCAGCAGTTACCCCACTGACAGGGATCCCTACGAGCAGTACTTC
CDR3: CASSYPTDRDPYEQYF
V: TRBV6-2/TRBV6-3
size: -
length: 16
J: TRBJ2-7
D: TRBD1

DNA: TGTGCCAGCAGCTTGGGAGGCTCCGAGCAGTACTTC
CDR3: CASSLGGSEQYF
V: TRBV5-6
size: once
length: 12
J: TRBJ2-7
D: -

DNA: TGTGCCAGCAGCCAGGGGGGACGGACTAACTATGGCTACACCTTC
CDR3: CASSQGGRTNYGYTF
V: TRBV4-2
size: -
length: 15
J: TRBJ1-2
D: -

DNA: TGTGCCAGCATCGCTTCCGACAGGGGGAACATTCAGTACTTC
CDR3: CASIASDRGNIQYF
V: TRBV7-9
size: -
length: 14
J: TRBJ2-4
D: TRBD1

DNA: TGCGCCAGCAGTGAGTCGAGGAGCGGATTCACAGATACGCAGTATTTT
CDR3: CASSESRSGFTDTQYF
V: TRBV10-1
size: -
length: 16
J: TRBJ2-3
D: -

DNA: TGTGCCAGCAGCCCCTATAGCCCCTTAACAGATACGCAGTATTTT
CDR3: CASSPYSPLTDTQYF
V: TRBV9
size: -
length: 15
J: TRBJ2-3
D: -

DNA: TGTGCCAGCAGTCCCCAGGGTCCACAAGAGACCCAGTACTTC
CDR3: CASSPQGPQETQYF
V: TRBV6-2/TRBV6-3
size: -
length: 14
J: TRBJ2-5
D: -

DNA: TGTGCCACCAGCAGAGTGGTAGAACCCTACAATGAGCAGTTCTTC
CDR3: CATSRVVEPYNEQFF
V: TRBV15
size: -
length: 15
J: TRBJ2-1
D: -

DNA: TGCGCCAGCAGCGCCAGGGGCCCGGGACAGGTGGCGGATGAAAAACTGTTTTTT
CDR3: CASSARGPGQVADEKLFF
V: TRBV4-1
size: once
length: 18
J: TRBJ1-4
D: TRBD1

DNA: TGCGCCAGCAGCTTGTTCGAGACAGGGGGCGGAAACACCATATATTTT
CDR3: CASSLFETGGGNTIYF
V: TRBV5-1
size: -
length: 16
J: TRBJ1-3
D: TRBD1

DNA: TGCGCCAGCAGCCCGGATCAATACAGGGATTATGACACTGAAGCTTTCTTT
CDR3: CASSPDQYRDYDTEAFF
V: TRBV5-1
size: -
length: 17
J: TRBJ1-1
D: -

DNA: TGTGCCAGCAGCTTAGACAGGGGGCCGTCGTACGAGCAGTACTTC
CDR3: CASSLDRGPSYEQYF
V: TRBV11-2
size: -
length: 15
J: TRBJ2-7
D: TRBD1

DNA: TGTGCCAGCAGCTTAATGGCTAGCGGGAGGGCCTATGAGCAGTTCTTC
CDR3: CASSLMASGRAYEQFF
V: TRBV7-2
size: -
length: 16
J: TRBJ2-1
D: TRBD2

DNA: TGTGCCAGCAGGTCACTCATGAACACTGAAGCTTTCTTT
CDR3: CASRSLMNTEAFF
V: TRBV2
size: -
length: 13
J: TRBJ1-1
D: -

DNA: TGCGCCAGCAGTGAAACGGTTCGAAATGGCGAGCAGTACTTC
CDR3: CASSETVRNGEQYF
V: TRBV10-1
size: few
length: 14
J: TRBJ2-7
D: -

DNA: TGCAGCGTTGAAATTTGGGGGACAACTTCCTACGAGCAGTACTTC
CDR3: CSVEIWGTTSYEQYF
V: TRBV29-1
size: -
length: 15
J: TRBJ2-7
D: -

DNA: TGTGCCAGCAGCTTTGAAAGGGGGAACACTGAAGCTTTCTTT
CDR3: CASSFERGNTEAFF
V: TRBV12-1
size: -
length: 14
J: TRBJ1-1
D: -

DNA: TGTGCCAGCAGTGGTAGCCGGGACAGGGGTTCCTACGAGCAGTACTTC
CDR3: CASSGSRDRGSYEQYF
V: TRBV2
size: -
length: 16
J: TRBJ2-7
D: TRBD1

DNA: TGTGCTAGTGGTTCAAGCGGGAGAAATACGCAGTATTTT
CDR3: CASGSSGRNTQYF
V: TRBV12-5
size: -
length: 13
J: TRBJ2-3
D: TRBD2

DNA: TGTGCCAGCAGAGAACAAGACAGGGTTGATGAAAAACTGTTTTTT
CDR3: CASREQDRVDEKLFF
V: TRBV6-4
size: -
length: 15
J: TRBJ1-4
D: TRBD1

DNA: TGCGCCAGCAGCTTGGACAGATACAATGAGCAGTTCTTC
CDR3: CASSLDRYNEQFF
V: TRBV5-1
size: -
length: 13
J: TRBJ2-1
D: -

DNA: TGCAGCGTTGAGACCCAGGCAGGGAACTATGGCTACACCTTC
CDR3: CSVETQAGNYGYTF
V: TRBV29-1
size: -
length: 14
J: TRBJ1-2
D: -

DNA: TGTGCCAGCAGTTTGGGCGGGGGAAACATTCAGTACTTC
CDR3: CASSLGGGNIQYF
V: TRBV12-3/TRBV12-4
size: -
length: 13
J: TRBJ2-4
D: TRBD2

DNA: TGTGCCAGCAGTTATGGCCTGCTGAATCAGCCCCAGCATTTT
CDR3: CASSYGLLNQPQHF
V: TRBV6-2/TRBV6-3
size: -
length: 14
J: TRBJ1-5
D: -

DNA: TGTGCCAGCAGCGGAACTGACAGAGCAAATTCACCCCTCCACTTT
CDR3: CASSGTDRANSPLHF
V: TRBV25-1
size: -
length: 15
J: TRBJ1-6
D: -

DNA: TGTGCCAGCTCCGGGTCGGATGAAAAACTGTTTTTT
CDR3: CASSGSDEKLFF
V: TRBV18
size: -
length: 12
J: TRBJ1-4
D: -

DNA: TGTGCCAGCAGTTACGCCGGGACTACCCAGCCCCAGCATTTT
CDR3: CASSYAGTTQPQHF
V: TRBV6-2/TRBV6-3
size: -
length: 14
J: TRBJ1-5
D: -

DNA: TGTGCCAGCAGCCAAAGGGGCACGGATGGCTACACCTTC
CDR3: CASSQRGTDGYTF
V: TRBV3-1/TRBV3-2
size: -
length: 13
J: TRBJ1-2
D: -

DNA: TGTGCCAGCAGCCCGGGACAGGGTGCCTCCTACGAGCAGTACTTC
CDR3: CASSPGQGASYEQYF
V: TRBV6-5
size: once
length: 15
J: TRBJ2-7
D: TRBD1

DNA: TGCGCCAGCAGCCAAGATCAGCGACAGGGGGCTCGCGAGCAGTACTTC
CDR3: CASSQDQRQGAREQYF
V: TRBV4-3
size: -
length: 16
J: TRBJ2-7
D: TRBD1